This TCR beta chain was identified in a study of blood T cell repertoires in COVID-19. About the research overall: The United States, Italy and Spain supplied acute and convalescent COVID-19 samples. T cells, B-cell-depleted T cells, or PBMCs supplied cDNA or gDNA.

The CDR3 is 15 amino acids. Looked up from germline, CDR1 is SGHDT and CDR2 is YYEEEE. Losses at the gene ends were 1 base for V and 8 bases for J; bases not matched to a gene: 6. In the original analysis: Estimation of nucleated cell counts relied on the amplification of reference gene primers. TCRdb keeps only in-frame clones here, not all; method: immunoSEQ multiplex PCR. V, J and clone size were drawn from that table, and D and trimming were deduced from the DNA. The sample lists roughly 86,000 clones; 82% were seen once. This clone was found many times. This receptor was obtained from a human donor in a cohort sampled during active COVID-19. Sequenced input: peripheral blood. The J gene is TRBJ1-2, the V gene TRBV5-6; 12 bases align to TRBD1. CDR3 DNA: TGTGCCAGCAGCTTGCGATATGGGACAGGGGGCGGCTACACCTTC. It translates to CASSLRYGTGGGYTF.